The source of this T cell receptor (beta chain) is a study of T cell changes during pregnancy in multiple sclerosis (dated by TCRdb to between 2018 and 2020). Looking at the study overall: The study examined how the T cell repertoire changed over the course of pregnancy in women with multiple sclerosis.

Libraries were built with the immunoSEQ multiplex PCR assay. This immuneACCESS table, as held by TCRdb, lists in-frame sequences with V and J called but not all clones. Of the missing ones, under half trace to an unresolved V gene in checked studies; the others have no known cause. Recorded for this sample are over 55,000 clones; roughly nine tenths of them occurred a single time. The ten largest make up 2.5% of the sample. Worth noting for this clone: No antigen is known for it. No much larger clonotype is one base removed from it; base qualities were not supplied.

According to the germline V gene, CDR1 reads SGHRS and CDR2 reads YFSETQ. V and J lose 4 bases and 3 bases, and a span of 11 bases separates them. The CDR3 contains 14 residues, cysteine and phenylalanine counted. The retained sequence is limited to the CDR3, 42 bases, with the frame set at the first base. The sequence joins TRBV5-1 to TRBJ2-1; a tentative D match to TRBD1 spans 6 bases. The TCR was taken from a female donor with multiple sclerosis, enrolled in a pregnancy study. Material: peripheral blood, obtained in the first trimester of pregnancy. The CDR3: CASSPGTLYNEQFF. The DNA sequence follows: TGCGCCAGCAGCCCGGGGACACTCTACAATGAGCAGTTCTTC.